Listed below are T cell receptor beta chains from one sample, sequenced in a study of resident and recirculating memory T cells in vitiligo. Only in-frame clones appear in the TCRdb table, and some are missing; sequencing was by immunoSEQ multiplex PCR. This sample has about 42,000 clones, with about 93% found just once. Sequencing was carried out using blood. The receptors here all came from a male donor with vitiligo. CDR3s include the opening cysteine and the closing phenylalanine or tryptophan. Fields, in order: V gene, clone size, J gene, CDR3 protein. Size tells how often a clone was seen (once, few, many) or the class of an expanded clone, and some rows leave it out.

TRBV5-3	NA	TRBJ2-1	CARSPQGIRVDYNEQFF
TRBV5-5	once	TRBJ1-4	CASSLVAVTNEKLFF
TRBV7-8	NA	TRBJ2-2	CASSGRVIRGGTGELFF
TRBV5-1	NA	TRBJ2-3	CASSLEAGFSGDTQYF
TRBV7-3	NA	TRBJ2-3	CASSLRGPGWTDTQYF
TRBV30	NA	TRBJ2-7	CAWKEVYEQYF
TRBV9	NA	TRBJ2-3	CASSVNVAGGGTDTQYF
TRBV9	NA	TRBJ1-2	CASSAPYGYTF
TRBV6-1	NA	TRBJ1-5	CASTGGTGESQPQHF
TRBV5-1	few	TRBJ1-2	CASGGQDYGYTF
TRBV30	NA	TRBJ1-1	CAWTVGQGARAFF
TRBV18	NA	TRBJ2-2	CASSPIAGAGELFF
TRBV19	NA	TRBJ2-7	CASSIDRRQGTYEQYF
TRBV9	NA	TRBJ2-1	CASSVGLYSYNEQFF
TRBV19	NA	TRBJ1-6	CASSTSDRGPSPLHF
TRBV5-6	NA	TRBJ2-1	CASTLAGGLYNEQFF
TRBV6-1	NA	TRBJ2-5	CASSERGWGVQETQYF
TRBV4-3	NA	TRBJ2-7	CASSQAFGGLYEQYF
TRBV10-2	NA	TRBJ2-7	CASSESGGGGSYEQYF
TRBV7-9	NA	TRBJ2-5	CASSPDRKQETQYF
TRBV30	NA	TRBJ2-5	CAWSNKETQYF
TRBV6-4	NA	TRBJ1-5	CASSATATNQPQHF
TRBV7-9	once	TRBJ1-1	CASSMGTDRTEAFF
TRBV5-6	NA	TRBJ1-1	CASSLAPRDTEAFF
TRBV7-9	NA	TRBJ2-3	CASSLAATQDGDTQYF
TRBV10-3	NA	TRBJ1-2	CAISEGVANYGYTF
TRBV9	NA	TRBJ2-1	CASSVRGGGSSYNEQFF
TRBV30	NA	TRBJ1-5	CAWDSPGHRNQPQHF
TRBV5-4	NA	TRBJ1-2	CASSPGQINYGYTF
TRBV7-6	few	TRBJ1-5	CASSLETGFNQPQHF
TRBV5-4	once	TRBJ2-3	CASSLDAGRTDTQYF
TRBV7-6	NA	TRBJ1-3	CASSLGQGAKGNTIYF
TRBV27	once	TRBJ2-1	CASSLSGGTNNEQFF
TRBV6-1	NA	TRBJ1-1	CASSAGYDTEAFF
TRBV9	NA	TRBJ2-1	CASSVQANLPEQFF
TRBV25-1	NA	TRBJ1-1	CASSESGRNTEAFF
TRBV5-6	NA	TRBJ2-3	CASSLDAGASDTQYF
TRBV29-1	NA	TRBJ2-2	CSVGGAKGTMTGELFF
TRBV13	NA	TRBJ1-2	CASSPGQGIRYGYTF
TRBV5-1	NA	TRBJ2-1	CASSLVRNHNEQFF
TRBV5-4	NA	TRBJ2-1	CASSGRPTGQVEQFF
TRBV30	NA	TRBJ2-1	CAWSRLVGQGEQFF
TRBV15	once	TRBJ2-1	CATSRENYHNEQFF
TRBV12-5	NA	TRBJ2-7	CASGLGLAGPYEQYF
TRBV7-9	once	TRBJ2-5	CASRRQGSKTQYF